Below are 14 T cell receptor beta chains sequenced from a single sample in a study of beta chain features in type 1 diabetes. Expressed TCRB transcripts were sequenced after all isolated RNA was converted to cDNA. Clones were read by immunoSEQ multiplex PCR, and TCRdb kept only the in-frame ones, dropping some. The profile covers about 360,000 clones, with roughly 13% appearing a single time and about 0.018% taken by the ten largest. Input material: naive CD4+ T cells from blood. The receptors originated from a man between 18 and 35 years old in good health.

The chain recombines TRBV27 with TRBJ1-1, with D maybe TRBD1 (6 bases). Germline V lookup: CDR1 MNHEY, CDR2 SMNVEV (reference sequence). The V gene lost 5 bases and the J gene lost 5 bases, with 15 bases spanning the gap. This CDR3 is built from 14 residues. The CDR3 DNA follows: TGTGCCAGCAGTACCACAGGGAAAGGGACTGAAGCTTTCTTT. Its protein is CASSTTGKGTEAFF.

Here the CDR3 reads CASSVDPGQIRGTQYF. DNA for the CDR3: TGTGCCAGCAGCGTAGACCCGGGACAAATTCGTGGGACCCAGTACTTC. The V call is TRBV9, the J call TRBJ2-5; maybe TRBD1 (6 bases). Germline CDR1 and CDR2: SGDLS and YYNGEE. With 0 bases removed from V and 7 bases from J, the gap between germline ends came to 19 bases. The CDR3 has 16 residues.

This clone has just a few counts. V and J are TRBV11-1 and TRBJ1-1; D is uncertain. V lost 1 base and J lost 8, with 8 bases in between. The CDR3 covers 12 residues. Per germline, CDR1 SGHAT and CDR2 FQDESV (reference sequence). CDR3 DNA: TGTGCCAGCAGCTTAGACATTTCCGAAGCTTTCTTT. Residues: CASSLDISEAFF.

This clone was picked up a small number of times. The chain has TRBV28 and TRBJ2-5; the match to TRBD2 covers 7 bases. The CDR3 length is 13 residues. Trimming cost V 8 bases and J 4 bases; bases outside gene matches: 7. The V gene's germline CDR1 is MDHEN and CDR2 SYDVKM. CDR3 amino acids: CASAMGGSETQYF. CDR3 nucleotides: TGTGCCAGCGCCATGGGGGGGTCAGAGACCCAGTACTTC.

This clone has only a few counts. The chain employs TRBV5-6 and TRBJ2-3, with 7 positions matching TRBD2. CDR1 and CDR2 from the germline V gene are SGHDT and YYEEEE. This CDR3 spans 14 amino acids. The V and J ends lost 3 bases and 6 bases, in that order; junction bases with no gene match: 7. CDR3 sequence: CASSSERGVDTQYF. The CDR3, as DNA: TGTGCCAGCAGCTCCGAGCGGGGCGTGGATACGCAGTATTTT.

This clone was counted a few times. This sequence joins TRBV7-2 and TRBJ2-2; a weak D match, TRBD1 (6 bases). This CDR3 comprises 16 residues. Trimming took 5 bases from V and 0 from J, leaving 13 bases between them. In germline, CDR1 is SGHTA, CDR2 FQGNSA. CDR3 region: CASSRPAGANTGELFF. CDR3 sequence (DNA): TGTGCCAGCAGCCGACCTGCAGGGGCGAACACCGGGGAGCTGTTTTTT.

The chain combines TRBV9 with TRBJ2-5, with 7 bases lining up with TRBD2. This CDR3 has 16 residues. Germline V gene sequence: CDR1 SGDLS, CDR2 YYNGEE. After removal of 4 bases from V and 5 bases from J, the junction contained 14 bases not matched to a gene. CDR3 in DNA: TGTGCCAGCAGCCCTTCAAGTGGTTGGGGAGGGGAGACCCAGTACTTC. It is translated as CASSPSSGWGGETQYF. The full variable domain, its missing parts supplied by reference TRBV9 and TRBJ2-5, is DSGVTQTPKHLITATGQRVTLRCSPRSGDLSVYWYQQSLDQGLQFLIQYYNGEERAKGNILERFSAQQFPDLHSELNLSSLELGDSALYFCASSPSSGWGGETQYFGPGTRLLVL.

The chain has TRBV28 and TRBJ2-7; TRBD1 aligns across 8 bases. The CDR3 length is 12 residues. The V gene's germline CDR1 is MDHEN and CDR2 SYDVKM. V was pared by 8 bases and J by 5 bases, with 5 bases of the junction left unmatched. DNA for the CDR3: TGTGCCAGCGGGGACAGGCGGCACGAGCAGTACTTC. Amino acids: CASGDRRHEQYF.

The chain couples TRBV4-1 to TRBJ2-2; tentative D call: TRBD1 (5 bases). Germline V CDR1 and CDR2: MGHRA, YSYEKL. The CDR3 covers 16 residues. Trimming removed 1 base from V and 6 bases from J, with 15 bases in between. The CDR3 coding sequence is TGCGCCAGCAGCCAAGTCCCCCTAATGGGGCCCGGGGAGCTGTTTTTT. This translates into CASSQVPLMGPGELFF.

This chain connects TRBV30 to TRBJ2-5; TRBD2 might be the D (6 bases). V lost 3 bases to trimming and J lost 3 bases, with 14 bases between them. This CDR3 spans 14 amino acids. From germline, CDR1 is GTSNPN and CDR2 SVGIG (reference sequence). In DNA form, the CDR3 reads TGTGCCTGGAGCCGCGGGACGGCGGAAGAGACCCAGTACTTC. Translating it yields CAWSRGTAEETQYF.

The chain couples TRBV28 to TRBJ1-2; possible D gene TRBD1, 5 bases. The CDR3 spans 13 residues. V lost 4 bases and J lost 6, with 12 bases in between. Germline lookup yields CDR1 MDHEN and CDR2 SYDVKM. In DNA form, the CDR3 reads TGTGCCAGCAGTTCCGCCTCGGGGGATGGCTACACCTTC. Its protein is CASSSASGDGYTF.

This chain joins TRBV7-3 and TRBJ1-1, with 8 bases identical to TRBD1. CDR1 SGHTA and CDR2 FQGTGA come from the germline V gene. The V and J ends lost 4 bases and 8 bases, in that order; junction bases with no gene match: 6. The CDR3 runs to 13 residues. The CDR3 spells CASSSGQGMEAFF. The CDR3 coding sequence is TGTGCCAGCAGCTCCGGACAGGGAATGGAAGCTTTCTTT.

In nucleotides, the CDR3 is TGTGCCAGCAGTTACGCCTCGAGCTCCTACAATGAGCAGTTCTTC. The encoded protein is CASSYASSSYNEQFF. This chain joins TRBV6-5 and TRBJ2-1; D unclear. The CDR3 consists of 15 residues. V was pared by 2 bases and J by 0 bases, with 8 bases between. Germline V gene sequence: CDR1 MNHEY, CDR2 SVGAGI.

The table lists this clone with a few counts. This rearrangement joins TRBV12-5 to TRBJ2-7; TRBD1 aligns across 8 bases. The CDR3 consists of 16 residues. Germline V gene data show CDR1 as LGHNT and CDR2 as FRNRAP. Unmatched junction bases numbered 10, after V lost 3 bases and J lost 3 bases. The CDR3 DNA reads as TGTGCTAGTGGTTTAGAACAAACAGGGGGTGGCTACGAGCAGTACTTC. Translation: CASGLEQTGGGYEQYF.